The 14 T cell receptor beta chains below were found in one sample sequenced in a study of blood T cells in healthy people across ages. Then a second PCR, running roughly 7 to 11 cycles, was carried out with a sample-barcoded 5' primer and a J-beta primer mix. TCRdb processed the 5' RACE reads anew with MiXCR; each CDR3 protein has one entry. The table includes some 1.5 million distinct CDR3 sequences, less than 45% detected once. The material sequenced was blood. The receptors were gathered from a woman between 18 and 29 years old in good health.

This rearrangement joins TRBV7-9 to TRBJ2-7, with D uncertain. Germline lookup yields CDR1 SEHNR and CDR2 FQNEAQ (reference sequence). CDR3 size: 15 residues. V was shortened by 1 base and J by 2 bases, with 12 bases between the two germline ends. DNA of the CDR3: TGTGCCAGCAGCTTAGATATAGGGCGGCCCTACGAGCAGTACTTC. This encodes CASSLDIGRPYEQYF.

The V call is TRBV20-1, the J call TRBJ1-3, with TRBD1 matching 9 bases. Germline CDR1 DFQATT, CDR2 SNEGSKA (reference sequence). There are 15 residues in the CDR3. The ends lost 5 bases at V and 0 bases at J; junction bases unmatched: 5. The CDR3 reads CSAPDRGSSGNTIYF. CDR3 nucleotides: TGCAGTGCTCCTGACAGGGGGTCCTCTGGAAACACCATATATTTT.

The CDR3 reads CASSKLAGVYNEQYF. For the CDR3, the DNA is TGTGCCAGCAGCAAACTAGCGGGGGTCTACAATGAGCAGTACTTC. This chain uses TRBV6-2 or TRBV6-3 with TRBJ2-5; 11 bases are shared with TRBD2. CDR3 length: 15 residues. Unmatched junction bases numbered 14, after V lost 6 bases and J lost 11 bases. CDR1 is MNHEY, CDR2 SVGEGT, per germline.

This clonotype was found a few times. The chain is built from TRBV12-3 or TRBV12-4 and TRBJ2-5; maybe TRBD1 (6 bases). The V gene lost 1 base and the J gene lost 5 bases, with 11 bases spanning the gap. This CDR3 is 14 amino acids long. CDR3 region: CASSLGAGVETQYF. DNA for the CDR3: TGTGCCAGCAGTTTAGGAGCAGGGGTCGAGACCCAGTACTTC.

As DNA, the CDR3 is TGCGCCGTTAGGACAGGATCCCTTTCCTATGGCTACACCTTC. Residues: CAVRTGSLSYGYTF. The chain couples TRBV10-2 to TRBJ1-2; 7 nucleotides agree with TRBD1. Germline trimming cut 11 bases from V and 4 bases from J; bases unmatched to any gene: 13. Germline V CDR1 and CDR2: WSHSY, SAAADI. The length of the CDR3 is 14 residues.

The chain uses TRBV15 and TRBJ1-4; possibly TRBD1 for D (5 bases). This CDR3 is 14 amino acids long. Per the germline V gene, CDR1 is LNHNV and CDR2 is YYDKDF (reference sequence). V was shortened by 0 bases and J by 7 bases, with 9 bases between the two germline ends. The CDR3 is CATSRDRVAEKLFF. DNA for the CDR3: TGTGCCACCAGCAGAGACAGGGTTGCTGAAAAACTGTTTTTT.

The rearrangement uses TRBV10-3 and TRBJ2-7; D may be TRBD1 or TRBD2 (5 bases each). The CDR3 is made up of 12 amino acids. The V gene's germline CDR1 is ENHRY and CDR2 SYGVKD. V shed 8 bases and J shed 7 bases, with 15 bases lying between them. The CDR3 DNA is TGTGCCATCGGGTTCCGGGGCAATGAGCAGTACTTC. Protein: CAIGFRGNEQYF.

The chain employs TRBV3-1 and TRBJ2-1; 8 bases are a match to TRBD2. Unmatched junction bases numbered 15, after V lost 3 bases and J lost 5 bases. Germline CDR1 and CDR2: LGHDT and YNNKEL (reference sequence). The length of the CDR3 is 18 residues. The DNA of the CDR3 is TGTGCCAGCAGCCACCTCCTCAAGGCCGGGAGGGCCCACAATGAGCAGTTCTTC. Translated: CASSHLLKAGRAHNEQFF.

The sample holds a few counts of this clonotype. The CDR3 spells CASSYIRQLTYEQYF. DNA of the CDR3: TGTGCCAGCAGTTACATCAGACAGTTGACCTACGAGCAGTACTTC. V usage is TRBV6-2 or TRBV6-3 and J usage is TRBJ2-7; the D gene is possibly TRBD1 (5 bases). The germline CDR1 and CDR2 sequences are MNHEY and SVGEGT. With 2 bases removed from V and 2 bases from J, the gap between germline ends came to 13 bases. The CDR3 loop spans 15 amino acids.

This clonotype occurred once. This chain connects TRBV6-2 or TRBV6-3 to TRBJ2-5; no firm D call. V was trimmed by 8 bases and J by 11 bases, leaving 21 bases between them. CDR3 size: 13 residues. The germline CDR1 and CDR2 sequences are MNHEY and SVGEGT. CDR3 protein: CASLESPWREQYF. CDR3 DNA sequence: TGTGCCAGCCTGGAGTCCCCATGGCGTGAGCAGTACTTC.

The rearrangement uses TRBV24-1 and TRBJ2-1, with TRBD2 identical over 12 bases. The trim removed 7 bases at V and 2 bases at J, leaving 11 bases unmatched. CDR3 length: 18 amino acids. CDR1 KGHDR and CDR2 SFDVKD come from the germline V gene. The CDR3 is CATSRPGTSGPTYNEQFF. The CDR3 region has the DNA TGTGCCACCAGCCGCCCCGGGACTAGCGGGCCTACCTACAATGAGCAGTTCTTC.

The chain combines TRBV3-1 with TRBJ1-6; D is uncertain. CDR3 length: 14 amino acids. V dropped 0 bases and J dropped 9 bases, with 9 bases sitting between them. Germline V gene data show CDR1 as LGHDT and CDR2 as YNNKEL (reference sequence). The CDR3 region is CASSQDFESSPLHF. The CDR3, as DNA: TGTGCCAGCAGCCAAGATTTTGAGTCTTCACCCCTCCACTTT.

This chain's CDR3 is CASSQWDLTYEQYF. CDR3 coding DNA: TGTGCCAGCAGCCAATGGGACCTAACCTACGAGCAGTACTTC. V usage is TRBV4-2 and J usage is TRBJ2-4, with D perhaps TRBD1 or TRBD2 (5 bases each). TRBJ2-7 explains the end of the DNA better; the J call may be wrong. The CDR3 runs to 14 residues. Germline V gene lookup returns CDR1 LGHNA and CDR2 YNFKEQ.

This clonotype was counted a single time. The chain has TRBV20-1 and TRBJ2-2; the D gene could be TRBD1 or TRBD2 (5 bases each). Trimming removed 5 bases from V and 4 bases from J, with 14 bases in between. CDR3 length equals 14 residues. Germline V gives CDR1 DFQATT, CDR2 SNEGSKA (reference sequence). As DNA, the CDR3 is TGCAGTGCTGTCAGGGAGTCGGGCACCGGGGAGCTGTTTTTT. Translating gives CSAVRESGTGELFF.